This T cell receptor (beta chain) is from a study of OX40 agonist ivuxolimab in advanced cancers. Per germline, CDR1 MGHDK and CDR2 SYGVNS. This CDR3 is built from 16 residues. Assay: immunoSEQ multiplex PCR; the TCRdb copy retains only in-frame clones and omits some. The data contain some 90,000 clones, roughly nine tenths of them singletons. The material was CD4+ or CD8+ T cells sorted from blood, obtained in a trial of the OX40 agonist ivuxolimab. The source of this sequence is an adult with an advanced solid tumor such as melanoma, head and neck, liver or kidney cancer. V gene TRBV25-1 combines with J gene TRBJ2-5, with D unresolved. The last part of the DNA fits TRBJ2-7 better; the J call may be wrong. The CDR3 here is CASSESTVGTAYEQYF. CDR3 nucleotide sequence: TGTGCCAGCAGTGAATCGACCGTCGGAACGGCCTACGAGCAGTACTTC.